This section outlines one TCR beta chain sequence together with its context. What it recognizes is unknown. A junction end diverges from the germline sequence, so it may reflect a read error. With a J-beta primer mix and a sample-barcoded 5' primer, a second PCR ran about 7 to 11 cycles. One entry per CDR3 protein, called by TCRdb with MiXCR from the 5' RACE reads. The table shows under 850,000 distinct CDR3 sequences, with about 37% occurring only once. The record originates from a study of blood T cells in healthy people across ages. Findings and limits, study-wide: It was not possible, with unsorted PBMCs, to conclusively compare naive and antigen-experienced cells. As age increased, TCR beta diversity per million T cells fell in a roughly linear fashion.

This CDR3 spans 12 amino acids. The chain links TRBV12-3 or TRBV12-4 to TRBJ1-2; D uncertain. Material for sequencing was blood. This TCR was recovered from a man younger than 35 in good health. The CDR3 sequence is CASSLRQFGNTF. Written as DNA, the CDR3 is TGTGCCAGCAGTTTAAGGCAGTTTGGCAACACCTTC.